The sequence of this T cell receptor (beta chain) was determined in a study of blood T cell repertoires in COVID-19. Study at large: T cells, B-cell-depleted T cells, or PBMCs supplied cDNA or gDNA.

The V end was cut by 11 bases, the J end by 1 base, with 12 bases between. The germline V gene encodes CDR1 MNHEY and CDR2 SMNVEV (reference sequence). The CDR3 is made up of 14 amino acids. The authors' processing: Amplification from reference gene primers served as the basis for estimated nucleated cell counts. TCRdb's table, derived via immunoSEQ multiplex PCR, lists solely in-frame clones and lacks some. V, J and clone size were drawn from that table, and D and trimming were deduced from the DNA. The table has around 20,000 clones, roughly 88% seen once. Sequencing was done on a sample of peripheral blood. The J gene is TRBJ1-6, the V gene TRBV27, with unresolved D. This TCR came from a man in his 70s with acute or convalescent COVID-19. In DNA form, the CDR3 reads TGTGCCTCGCGAGAGGAGTCCTATAATTCACCCCTCCACTTT. This sequence encodes CASREESYNSPLHF.